These T cell receptor beta chains were read from a single sample in a study of blood T cell repertoires in COVID-19. Using immunoSEQ multiplex PCR, the repertoire was profiled, and TCRdb retains in-frame clones only, with some absent. The data hold approximately 300,000 clones, with around 85% observed a single time. The sequenced material came from peripheral blood. Source of these receptors: a human donor with COVID-19, enrolled during active disease. The donor label of this sample is uncertain. Both conserved end residues are part of each CDR3. D genes are given only for firm matches. Clone size is given for some rows only: seen once, a few or many times, or a class if the clone is expanded.

>NA|TRBJ2-3|TRBV20-1|TRBD2
TGCGGGACTAGCATAACAGATACGCAGTATTTT
CGTSITDTQYF
>NA|TRBJ1-3|TRBV9|TRBD1
TGTGCCAGCAGCGTAGGAATGGGACAGGGGGGAAACACCATATATTTT
CASSVGMGQGGNTIYF
>once|TRBJ2-2|TRBV19|TRBD1
TGTGCCAGTCTCCCCAGGCCAGGGGGCATCCCCGGGGAGCTGTTTTTT
CASLPRPGGIPGELFF
>NA|TRBJ2-7|TRBV7-9|NA
TGTGCCAGCAGCCGGTCAGGGGCATCCTACGAGCAGTACTTC
CASSRSGASYEQYF
>NA|TRBJ1-4|TRBV10-3|NA
TGTGCCATCAGGGGGGGTAATGAAAAACTGTTTTTT
CAIRGGNEKLFF
>NA|TRBJ2-2|TRBV11-2|NA
TGTGCCAGCCAAATCACAACAGGGATGAACACCGGGGAGCTGTTTTTT
CASQITTGMNTGELFF
>NA|TRBJ2-7|TRBV4-1|NA
TGCGCCAGCAGCCAAGGAGAGGGTGCCTACGAGCAGTACTTC
CASSQGEGAYEQYF
>NA|TRBJ2-1|TRBV6-8|NA
TGTGCCAGCAGTCCACCCCTCGTCCGGAATGAGCAGTTCTTC
CASSPPLVRNEQFF
>NA|TRBJ1-1|TRBV6-5|TRBD1
TGTGCCAGCACCACAATAACAGGGGGGGTCACTGAAGCTTTCTTT
CASTTITGGVTEAFF
>once|TRBJ2-4|TRBV18|NA
TGTGCCAGCTCACCGAGCCGCGCCGAAGCCAAAAACATTCAGTACTTC
CASSPSRAEAKNIQYF
>NA|TRBJ1-6|TRBV3-1/TRBV3-2|TRBD1
TGTGCCAGCAGCCAAGGGGACAGGGCCGGACCCCTCCACTTT
CASSQGDRAGPLHF
>NA|TRBJ1-6|TRBV2|NA
TGTGCCAGCAGTGTTCTCGGGCGGGGGATTGATTCACCCCTCCACTTT
CASSVLGRGIDSPLHF
>NA|TRBJ2-7|TRBV7-2|TRBD1
TGTGCCAGCAGCTTTGGACAGGGGATCGGCGAGCAGTACTTC
CASSFGQGIGEQYF
>NA|TRBJ1-1|TRBV28|NA
TGTGCCAGCATTATTGGCTCGACAGGAGAAGCTTTCTTT
CASIIGSTGEAFF
>NA|TRBJ1-2|TRBV5-1|TRBD1
TGCGCCAGCAGCGTCGGGACAGGGGTCTTCGGCTATGGCTACACCTTC
CASSVGTGVFGYGYTF
>NA|TRBJ1-6|TRBV9|TRBD1
TGTGCCAGCAGCGTGGACAGGGCGGATAATTCACCCCTCCACTTT
CASSVDRADNSPLHF
>NA|TRBJ1-3|TRBV12-5|NA
TGTGCTAGTGGTTTGGTACCAGACAGGTCTTTCGGAAACACCATATATTTT
CASGLVPDRSFGNTIYF
>NA|TRBJ1-3|TRBV28|NA
TGTGCCAGCAGGCCCCAGGGGAGTTCTGGAAACACCATATATTTT
CASRPQGSSGNTIYF
>NA|TRBJ1-2|TRBV15|NA
TGTGCCACCAGCAGAGACCTGACCCCGACAGGCGACTATGGCTACACCTTC
CATSRDLTPTGDYGYTF
>NA|TRBJ1-1|TRBV5-1|NA
TGCGCCAGCAGCCCCGTGGTAACAGATGAAGCTTTCTTT
CASSPVVTDEAFF
>NA|TRBJ2-7|TRBV5-4|NA
TGTGCCAGCAGCACGGACAAGGCCTACGAGCAGTACTTC
CASSTDKAYEQYF
>NA|TRBJ1-6|TRBV30|NA
TGTGCCTGGAGTTTCCGAGACAGAAATAATTCACCCCTCCACTTT
CAWSFRDRNNSPLHF
>NA|TRBJ1-1|TRBV7-2|NA
TGTGCCAGCAGCTTAGAGATCTGGGTAGCTGGTGGTGAAGCTTTCTTT
CASSLEIWVAGGEAFF
>NA|TRBJ2-3|TRBV18|NA
TGTGCCAGCTCACCAGTGAGGAGCGCGGGCACAGATACGCAGTATTTT
CASSPVRSAGTDTQYF
>NA|TRBJ1-4|TRBV11-2|NA
TGTGCCAGCAGCTTAGCCATGGGAGGTGAAAAACTGTTTTTT
CASSLAMGGEKLFF
>NA|TRBJ1-1|TRBV5-1|NA
TGCGCCAGCAGCAGTACGGGACATATGAACACTGAAGCTTTCTTT
CASSSTGHMNTEAFF
>NA|TRBJ1-6|TRBV19|NA
TGTGCCAGTAGTACCCAGGGGATCTATAATTCACCCCTCCACTTT
CASSTQGIYNSPLHF
>NA|TRBJ2-7|TRBV7-2|TRBD1
TGTGCCAGCAGCCATGACAGGGTCCCCTACGAGCAGTACTTC
CASSHDRVPYEQYF
>NA|TRBJ1-2|TRBV4-1|TRBD1
TGCGCCAGCAGCCAAGATCCAACGACAGGGGGCGCAGGAGGCTACACCTTC
CASSQDPTTGGAGGYTF
>NA|TRBJ2-6|TRBV18|TRBD1
TGTGCCAGCTCACCACTCAAGACAGGGCCTGGGGCCAACGTCCTGACTTTC
CASSPLKTGPGANVLTF
>NA|TRBJ2-1|TRBV7-2|TRBD2
TGTGCCAGCAGCCCTAGCGGAAGAGATTACAATGAGCAGTTCTTC
CASSPSGRDYNEQFF
>NA|TRBJ2-1|TRBV18|TRBD2
TGTGCCAGCTCACCGACAAGGGCTAGCGGGAACAAAGCTTCCTACAATGAGCAGTTCTTC
CASSPTRASGNKASYNEQFF
>NA|TRBJ1-2|TRBV28|NA
TGTGCCAGCAGTTTCCCCGGCATCGCGGGGGGCTACACCTTC
CASSFPGIAGGYTF
>NA|TRBJ1-1|TRBV7-3|TRBD1
TGTGCCAGCAGCTCCCACTCTAACAGGGGGCCCACTGAAGCTTTCTTT
CASSSHSNRGPTEAFF